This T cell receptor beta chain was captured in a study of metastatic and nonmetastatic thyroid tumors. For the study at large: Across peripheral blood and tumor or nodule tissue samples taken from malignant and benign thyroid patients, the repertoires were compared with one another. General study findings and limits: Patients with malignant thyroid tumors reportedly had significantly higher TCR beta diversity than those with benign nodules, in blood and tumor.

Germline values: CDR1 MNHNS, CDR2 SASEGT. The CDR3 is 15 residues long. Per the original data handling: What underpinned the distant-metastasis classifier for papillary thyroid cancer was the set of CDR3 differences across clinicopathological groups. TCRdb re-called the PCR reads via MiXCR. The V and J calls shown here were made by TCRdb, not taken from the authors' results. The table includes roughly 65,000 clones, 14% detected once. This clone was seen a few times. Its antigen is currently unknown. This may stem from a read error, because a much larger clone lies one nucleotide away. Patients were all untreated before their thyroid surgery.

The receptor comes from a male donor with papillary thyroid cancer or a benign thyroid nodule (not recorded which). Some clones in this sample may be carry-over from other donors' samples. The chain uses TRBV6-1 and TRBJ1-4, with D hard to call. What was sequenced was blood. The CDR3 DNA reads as TGTGCCAGCACCCCTACGGGAACAACTAATGAAGAACTGTTTTTT. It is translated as CASTPTGTTNEELFF.